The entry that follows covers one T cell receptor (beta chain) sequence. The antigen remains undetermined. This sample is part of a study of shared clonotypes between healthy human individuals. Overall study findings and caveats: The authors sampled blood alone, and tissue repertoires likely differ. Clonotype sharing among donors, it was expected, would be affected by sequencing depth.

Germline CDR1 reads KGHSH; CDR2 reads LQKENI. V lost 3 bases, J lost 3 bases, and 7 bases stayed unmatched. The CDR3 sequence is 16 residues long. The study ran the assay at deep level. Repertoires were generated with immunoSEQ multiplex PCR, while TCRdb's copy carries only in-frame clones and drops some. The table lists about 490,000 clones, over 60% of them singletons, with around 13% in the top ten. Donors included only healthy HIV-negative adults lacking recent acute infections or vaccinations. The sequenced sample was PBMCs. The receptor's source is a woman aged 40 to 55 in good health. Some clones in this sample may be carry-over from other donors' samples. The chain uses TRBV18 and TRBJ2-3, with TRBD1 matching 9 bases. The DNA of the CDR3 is TGTGCCAGCTCACCCAACGAGGGACAGGGAACAGATACGCAGTATTTT. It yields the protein CASSPNEGQGTDTQYF.